The rows below give T cell receptor beta chains drawn from one sample of a study of CD8 T cells in Susac syndrome. TCRdb itself ran the immunoSEQ multiplex PCR reads through MiXCR, one entry per CDR3 protein. The repertoire holds around 160,000 distinct CDR3 sequences, with around 95% as singletons. The sample was CD4+ T cells from PBMCs. These receptors all come from a human donor in good health. Each CDR3 is given with its conserved first and last residue. A D gene is named only where the DNA matches it firmly. The size entry is marked missing in some rows and otherwise reads once, few, many or a size class.

J	size	D	V	CDR3	DNA
TRBJ2-5	-	TRBD1	TRBV10-3	CAISGTARETQYF	TGTGCCATCAGCGGGACAGCAAGAGAGACCCAGTACTTC
TRBJ1-2	-	-	TRBV29-1	CSVMKESGGSNYGYTF	TGCAGCGTTATGAAGGAATCTGGGGGTTCTAACTATGGCTACACCTTC
TRBJ1-1	-	-	TRBV10-1	CASSENLNTEAFF	TGCGCCAGCAGTGAGAACTTGAACACTGAAGCTTTCTTT
TRBJ1-1	-	-	TRBV3-1	CASSQGGVKAFF	TGTGCCAGCAGCCAAGGGGGGGTCAAAGCTTTCTTT
TRBJ2-1	-	TRBD2	TRBV20-1	CSARGGAGESYNEQFF	TGCAGTGCTAGGGGCGGCGCGGGGGAGTCCTACAATGAGCAGTTCTTC
TRBJ2-7	-	TRBD1	TRBV2	CASSEEGQGMYEQYF	TGTGCCAGCAGTGAAGAGGGACAGGGTATGTACGAGCAGTACTTC
TRBJ2-5	once	-	TRBV2	CASMSGWQETQYF	TGTGCCAGCATGTCGGGATGGCAAGAGACCCAGTACTTC
TRBJ1-2	-	-	TRBV12-3/TRBV12-4	CAIHSGMNLAYDGYTF	TGTGCCATCCATTCAGGGATGAATCTAGCCTACGATGGCTACACCTTC
TRBJ2-7	-	-	TRBV25-1	CASSEQGGGTLYEQYF	TGTGCCAGCAGTGAACAGGGCGGCGGGACTTTGTACGAGCAGTACTTC
TRBJ2-1	-	-	TRBV20-1	CSAHRSGAYNEQFF	TGCAGTGCCCACCGGAGCGGCGCCTACAATGAGCAGTTCTTC
TRBJ1-2	-	-	TRBV20-1	CSARLTQKEYGYTF	TGCAGTGCTAGACTTACGCAAAAGGAGTATGGCTACACCTTC
TRBJ2-7	-	TRBD1	TRBV3-1	CASSRDSKSSYEQYF	TGTGCCAGCAGCCGGGACAGCAAGAGCTCCTACGAGCAGTACTTC
TRBJ2-6	-	-	TRBV10-2	CASSGGTTGANVLTF	TGCGCCAGCAGTGGGGGGACAACCGGGGCCAACGTCCTGACTTTC
TRBJ2-5	-	TRBD1	TRBV2	CASSDVGQGRETQYF	TGTGCCAGCAGTGACGTGGGACAGGGGAGGGAGACCCAGTACTTC
TRBJ2-5	-	-	TRBV7-8	CASSLAPGEVGLTQYF	TGTGCCAGCAGCTTAGCGCCGGGAGAAGTGGGCTTGACCCAGTACTTC
TRBJ1-2	-	-	TRBV29-1	CSAVRQQANYGYTF	TGCAGCGCTGTTAGACAGCAAGCTAACTATGGCTACACCTTC
TRBJ1-2	once	-	TRBV5-4	CAWTIGDDGYTF	TGTGCCTGGACCATCGGGGACGATGGCTACACCTTC
TRBJ2-7	once	TRBD2	TRBV10-3	CAISEDGGGAREQYF	TGTGCCATCAGTGAGGATGGCGGGGGGGCAAGAGAGCAGTACTTC
TRBJ2-5	-	TRBD2	TRBV11-1	CASSPQLAGLPETQYF	TGTGCCAGCAGCCCACAACTAGCGGGGTTACCAGAGACCCAGTACTTC
TRBJ2-7	-	-	TRBV11-2	CASSLDRTYEQYF	TGTGCCAGCAGCTTAGACAGAACCTACGAGCAGTACTTC
TRBJ2-3	-	-	TRBV9	CASSATDTQYF	TGTGCCAGCAGTGCGACAGATACGCAGTATTTT
TRBJ1-4	once	-	TRBV29-1	CSVRQVDLEKLFF	TGCAGCGTACGACAGGTCGACCTTGAAAAACTGTTTTTT
TRBJ2-5	once	TRBD2	TRBV5-1	CASSLGYSGQETQYF	TGCGCCAGCAGCTTGGGTTATAGCGGGCAAGAGACCCAGTACTTC